This TCR beta chain was sequenced for a study of shared clonotypes between healthy human individuals. Study-level points and caveats: Sequencing depth was expected to influence donor clonotype sharing. Depth was large, yet rarefaction showed that sorted-subset sequencing was incomplete.

A note on this clone: Its target is not known.

Sequencing was at deep level. Per sorted-subset replicate PCR, input was approximately 0.2 ug DNA, representing about 29,000 T cell genomes. Assay: immunoSEQ multiplex PCR; the TCRdb copy retains only in-frame clones and omits some. The table has 850,000 to 1,200,000 clones, approximately 72% seen once. The CDR3 consists of 12 residues. Germline V lookup: CDR1 SEHNR, CDR2 FQNEAQ (reference sequence). After removal of 0 bases from V and 13 bases from J, the junction contained 1 base not matched to a gene. The receptor comes from a man aged 18 to 29 in good health. This chain joins TRBV7-9 and TRBJ2-1, with 9 bases identical to TRBD2. The sample consisted of memory CD4+ T cells sorted from blood. The subset is: CD45RA-negative fraction. The DNA for the CDR3 is TGTGCCAGCAGCTTAGCGGGACTAGCTCAGTTCTTC. Its protein is CASSLAGLAQFF.